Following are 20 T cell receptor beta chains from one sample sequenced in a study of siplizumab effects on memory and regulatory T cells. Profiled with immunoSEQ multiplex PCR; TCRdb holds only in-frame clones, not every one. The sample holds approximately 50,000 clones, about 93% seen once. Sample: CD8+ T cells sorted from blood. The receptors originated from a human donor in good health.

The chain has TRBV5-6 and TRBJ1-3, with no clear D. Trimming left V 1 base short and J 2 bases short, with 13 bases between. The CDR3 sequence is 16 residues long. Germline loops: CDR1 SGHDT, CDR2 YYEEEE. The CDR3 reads CASSLPLASPGNTIYF. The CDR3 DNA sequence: TGTGCCAGCAGCTTGCCGTTGGCTTCGCCTGGAAACACCATATATTTT.

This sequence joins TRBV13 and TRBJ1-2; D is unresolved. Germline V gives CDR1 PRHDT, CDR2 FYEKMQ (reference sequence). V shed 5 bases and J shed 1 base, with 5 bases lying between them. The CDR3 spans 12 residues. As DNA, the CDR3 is TGTGCCAGCAGCGAGATTAACTATGGCTACACCTTC. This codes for CASSEINYGYTF.

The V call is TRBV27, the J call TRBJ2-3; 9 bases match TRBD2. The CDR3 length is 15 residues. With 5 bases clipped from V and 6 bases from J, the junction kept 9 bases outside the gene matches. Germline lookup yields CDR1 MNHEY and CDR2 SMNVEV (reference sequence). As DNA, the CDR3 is TGTGCCAGCAGTCCGAATAGCGGGAGCTCTGATACGCAGTATTTT. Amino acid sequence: CASSPNSGSSDTQYF.

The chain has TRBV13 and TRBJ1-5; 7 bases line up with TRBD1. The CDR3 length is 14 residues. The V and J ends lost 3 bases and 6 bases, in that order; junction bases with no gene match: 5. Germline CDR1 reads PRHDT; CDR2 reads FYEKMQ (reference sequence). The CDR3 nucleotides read TGTGCCAGCAGCTTGGGACAGTTAGGTCAGCCCCAGCATTTT. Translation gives CASSLGQLGQPQHF.

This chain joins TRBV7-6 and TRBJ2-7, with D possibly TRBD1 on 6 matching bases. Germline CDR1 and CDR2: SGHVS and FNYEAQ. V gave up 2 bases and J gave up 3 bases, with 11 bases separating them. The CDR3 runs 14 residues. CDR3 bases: TGTGCCAGCAGCTTAATACAGGGCTTCTACGAGCAGTACTTC. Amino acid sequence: CASSLIQGFYEQYF.

CDR3 sequence reads: CASSATWEQSTDTQYF. In nucleotides, the CDR3 is TGTGCCAGCAGCGCGACCTGGGAACAATCCACAGATACGCAGTATTTT. J is TRBJ2-3 and V is TRBV7-9, with D unresolved. Per germline, CDR1 SEHNR and CDR2 FQNEAQ (reference sequence). This CDR3 contains 16 residues. Trimming left V 5 bases short and J 2 bases short, with 17 bases between.

In DNA, the CDR3 is TGTGCCAGCAGCCAGGGCCGGGGAGATACGCAGTATTTT. This sequence encodes CASSQGRGDTQYF. The chain carries TRBV4-2 and TRBJ2-3; D perhaps matches TRBD2 (5 bases). With 3 bases removed from V and 5 bases from J, the gap between germline ends came to 9 bases. The CDR3 has 13 amino acids. The germline gives CDR1 LGHNA, CDR2 YNFKEQ.

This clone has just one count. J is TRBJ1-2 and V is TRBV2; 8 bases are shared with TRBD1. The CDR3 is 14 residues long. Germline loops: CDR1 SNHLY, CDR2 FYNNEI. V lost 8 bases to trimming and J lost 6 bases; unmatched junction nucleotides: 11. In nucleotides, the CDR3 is TGTGCCAGCTTTCATCCGGACAGGGAGAATGGCTACACCTTC. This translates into CASFHPDRENGYTF. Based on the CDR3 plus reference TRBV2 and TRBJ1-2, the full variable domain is EPEVTQTPSHQVTQMGQEVILRCVPISNHLYFYWYRQILGQKVEFLVSFYNNEISEKSEIFDDQFSVERPDGSNFTLKIRSTKLEDSAMYFCASFHPDRENGYTFGSGTRLTVV.

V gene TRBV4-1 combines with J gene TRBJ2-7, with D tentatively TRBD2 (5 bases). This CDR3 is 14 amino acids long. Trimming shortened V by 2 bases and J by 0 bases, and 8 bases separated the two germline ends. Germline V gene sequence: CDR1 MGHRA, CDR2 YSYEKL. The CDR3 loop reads CASSQFLASYEQYF. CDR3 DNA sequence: TGCGCCAGCAGCCAATTCCTAGCCTCCTACGAGCAGTACTTC.

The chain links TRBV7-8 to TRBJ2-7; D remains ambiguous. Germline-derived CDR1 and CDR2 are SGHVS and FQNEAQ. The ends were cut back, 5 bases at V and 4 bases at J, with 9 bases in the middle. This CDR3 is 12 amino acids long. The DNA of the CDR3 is TGTGCCAGCAGCCTCAATCGGTACGAGCAGTACTTC. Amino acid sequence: CASSLNRYEQYF.

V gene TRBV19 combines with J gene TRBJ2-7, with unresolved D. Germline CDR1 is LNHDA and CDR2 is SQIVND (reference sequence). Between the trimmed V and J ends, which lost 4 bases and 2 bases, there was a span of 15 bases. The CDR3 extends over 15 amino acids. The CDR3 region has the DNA TGTGCCAGTAGTACAGCCCCCGTCCCTGCCTACGAGCAGTACTTC. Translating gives CASSTAPVPAYEQYF.

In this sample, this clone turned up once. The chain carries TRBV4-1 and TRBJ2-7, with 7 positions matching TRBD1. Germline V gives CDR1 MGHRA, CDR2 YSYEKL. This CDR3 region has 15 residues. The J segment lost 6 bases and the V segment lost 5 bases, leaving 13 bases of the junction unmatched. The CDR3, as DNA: TGCGCCAGCAGCGCGCCGACAGGGACACCTCGCGAGCAGTACTTC. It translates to CASSAPTGTPREQYF.

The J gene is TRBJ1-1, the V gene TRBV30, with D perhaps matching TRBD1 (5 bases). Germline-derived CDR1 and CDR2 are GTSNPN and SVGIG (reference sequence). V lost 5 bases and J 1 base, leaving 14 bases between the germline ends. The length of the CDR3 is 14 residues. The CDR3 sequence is CAWDIGAENTEAFF. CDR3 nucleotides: TGTGCCTGGGATATAGGGGCAGAGAACACTGAAGCTTTCTTT. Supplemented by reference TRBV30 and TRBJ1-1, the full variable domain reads SQTIHQWPATLVQPVGSPLSLECTVEGTSNPNLYWYRQAAGRGLQLLFYSVGIGQISSEVPQNLSASRPQDRQFILSSKKLLLSDSGFYLCAWDIGAENTEAFFGQGTRLTVV.

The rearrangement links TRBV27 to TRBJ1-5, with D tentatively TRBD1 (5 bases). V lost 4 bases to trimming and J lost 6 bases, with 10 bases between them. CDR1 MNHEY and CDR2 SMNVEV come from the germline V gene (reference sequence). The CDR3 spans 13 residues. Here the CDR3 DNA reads TGTGCCAGCAGTTCTTGGGGGGGTCAGCCCCAGCATTTT. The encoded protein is CASSSWGGQPQHF.

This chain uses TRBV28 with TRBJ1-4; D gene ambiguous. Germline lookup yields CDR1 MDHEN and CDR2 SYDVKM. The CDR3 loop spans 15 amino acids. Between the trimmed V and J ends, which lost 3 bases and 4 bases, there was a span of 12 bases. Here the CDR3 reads CASSFLGKLNEKLFF. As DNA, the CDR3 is TGTGCCAGCAGTTTTTTGGGTAAACTTAATGAAAAACTGTTTTTT.

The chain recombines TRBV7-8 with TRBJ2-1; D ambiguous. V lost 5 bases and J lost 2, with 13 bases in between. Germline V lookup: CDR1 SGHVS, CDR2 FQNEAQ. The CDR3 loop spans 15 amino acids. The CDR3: CASSPRGLPYNEQFF. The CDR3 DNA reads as TGTGCCAGCAGCCCCCGTGGGCTCCCCTACAATGAGCAGTTCTTC. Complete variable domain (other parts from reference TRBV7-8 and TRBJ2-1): GAGVSQSPRYKVAKRGQDVALRCDPISGHVSLFWYQQALGQGPEFLTYFQNEAQLDKSGLPSDRFFAERPEGSVSTLKIQRTQQEDSAVYLCASSPRGLPYNEQFFGPGTRLTVL.

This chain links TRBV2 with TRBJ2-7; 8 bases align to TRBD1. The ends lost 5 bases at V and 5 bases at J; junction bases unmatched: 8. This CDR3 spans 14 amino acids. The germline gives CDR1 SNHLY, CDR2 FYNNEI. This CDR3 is CASSPPDRAHEQYF. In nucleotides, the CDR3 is TGTGCCAGCAGTCCCCCGGACAGGGCACACGAGCAGTACTTC.

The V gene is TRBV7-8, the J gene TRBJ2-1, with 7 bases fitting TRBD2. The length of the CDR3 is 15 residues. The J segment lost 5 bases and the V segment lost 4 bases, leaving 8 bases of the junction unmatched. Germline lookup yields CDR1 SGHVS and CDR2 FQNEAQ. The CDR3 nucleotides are TGTGCCAGCAGCTCGGGAGCGGGGTATAACAATGAGCAGTTCTTC. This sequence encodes CASSSGAGYNNEQFF.

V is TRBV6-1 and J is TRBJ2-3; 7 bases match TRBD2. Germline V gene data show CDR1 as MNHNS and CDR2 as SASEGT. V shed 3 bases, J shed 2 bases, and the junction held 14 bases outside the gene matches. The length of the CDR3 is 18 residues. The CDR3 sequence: CASSDDPTRLADTDTQYF. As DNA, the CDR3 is TGTGCCAGCAGTGACGACCCAACCAGACTAGCCGACACAGATACGCAGTATTTT.

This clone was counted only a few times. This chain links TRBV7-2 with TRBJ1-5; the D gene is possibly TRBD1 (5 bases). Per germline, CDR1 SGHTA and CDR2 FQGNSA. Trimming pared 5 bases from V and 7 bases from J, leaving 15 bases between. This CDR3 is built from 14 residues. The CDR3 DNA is TGTGCCAGCAGCATCCGACCTTCAGGGCAGCCCCAGCATTTT. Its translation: CASSIRPSGQPQHF.